There are a few counts of the clone carrying this T cell receptor beta chain. While infection was still active, Seattle patients were enrolled and then followed longitudinally. The data were obtained in a study of blood T cell repertoires in COVID-19. Study context: PBMCs, B-cell-depleted T cells, or T cells provided the cDNA or gDNA that made up the material.

J lost 5 bases, V lost 0 bases, and 3 bases had no gene match. Per the germline V gene, CDR1 is KGHSH and CDR2 is LQKENI. The CDR3 runs to 16 residues. Per the study methods: How many nucleated cells were present was estimated from reference gene primer amplification. Sequencing used immunoSEQ multiplex PCR; TCRdb keeps in-frame clones, though not all of them. V and J calls and clone size are as listed in that table; D and trimming were resolved from the DNA. The sample holds over 60,000 clones, 76% seen once. The chain carries TRBV18 and TRBJ2-2; 10 positions agree with TRBD2. What was sequenced was peripheral blood. This sequence was found in a man aged 60-69 years with COVID-19, enrolled during active disease. The CDR3 region is CASSPPASGGTGELFF. The DNA for the CDR3 is TGTGCCAGCTCACCACCAGCTAGCGGGGGAACCGGGGAGCTGTTTTTT. Full variable domain (outside the CDR3, taken from reference TRBV18 and TRBJ2-2): NAGVMQNPRHLVRRRGQEARLRCSPMKGHSHVYWYRQLPEEGLKFMVYLQKENIIDESGMPKERFSAEFPKEGPSILRIQQVVRGDSAAYFCASSPPASGGTGELFFGEGSRLTVL.